This passage covers 29 T cell receptor beta chains from one sample sequenced in a study of blood T cell repertoires in COVID-19. Using immunoSEQ multiplex PCR, the repertoire was profiled, and TCRdb retains in-frame clones only, with some absent. The table lists 95,000 to 150,000 clones, around 81% of them singletons. The sequenced sample was peripheral blood. The receptors were sampled from a man between 65 and 80 years old with acute or convalescent COVID-19.

This chain uses TRBV4-1 with TRBJ1-1; TRBD1 aligns across 7 bases. Trimming took 8 bases from V and 3 from J; bases not matched to a gene: 3. Germline CDR1 reads MGHRA; CDR2 reads YSYEKL. The CDR3 is 12 amino acids. The CDR3 loop reads CASSDRHTEAFF. CDR3 in DNA: TGCGCCAGCTCGGACAGGCACACTGAAGCTTTCTTT.

The rearrangement links TRBV18 to TRBJ1-1, with D perhaps TRBD1 (5 bases). This CDR3 contains 14 residues. Germline assignment: CDR1 KGHSH and CDR2 LQKENI. V was cut by 7 bases and J by 2 bases, with 14 bases left in between. The DNA for the CDR3 is TGTGCCAGCTTAGCCGGCAGGACAAACACTGAAGCTTTCTTT. This gives the protein CASLAGRTNTEAFF.

This sequence joins TRBV2 and TRBJ1-5; D is perhaps TRBD1 (6 bases). Germline CDR1 is SNHLY and CDR2 is FYNNEI. The CDR3 extends over 16 amino acids. V gave up 1 base and J gave up 5 bases, with 15 bases separating them. For the CDR3, the DNA is TGTGCCAGCAGTGAAGGAGGGAACAGGGCACATCAGCCCCAGCATTTT. Translated: CASSEGGNRAHQPQHF.

The V call is TRBV5-1, the J call TRBJ2-3; 9 positions agree with TRBD2. The germline V gene encodes CDR1 SGHRS and CDR2 YFSETQ. The ends lost 5 bases at V and 4 bases at J; junction bases unmatched: 5. The CDR3 sequence is 14 residues long. The CDR3 spells CASRISGGPDTQYF. The CDR3 DNA follows: TGCGCCAGCAGAATTAGCGGGGGTCCAGATACGCAGTATTTT. Looking up the rest from reference TRBV5-1 and TRBJ2-3 gives the full variable domain: KAGVTQTPRYLIKTRGQQVTLSCSPISGHRSVSWYQQTPGQGLQFLFEYFSETQRNKGNFPGRFSGRQFSNSRSEMNVSTLELGDSALYLCASRISGGPDTQYFGPGTRLTVL.

The genes are TRBV23-1 and TRBJ1-6; TRBD1 might be the D (5 bases). TRBV23-1 is assigned to the ORF class and has an uncertain function. Trimming pared 6 bases from V and 8 bases from J, leaving 17 bases between. The CDR3 is 15 amino acids. CDR3 in DNA: TGCGCCAGCAGCCCGGAGGAGGGGACTGATTCACCCCTCCACTTT. This encodes CASSPEEGTDSPLHF.

A single count supports this clone. The chain links TRBV3-1 (or the pseudogene TRBV3-2) to TRBJ1-1, with D unresolved. V was clipped by 5 bases and J by 0 bases, with 7 bases between them. Looked up from germline, CDR1 is LGHDT and CDR2 is YNNKEL (reference sequence). The CDR3 is made up of 13 amino acids. The CDR3 reads CASSLTLNTEAFF. CDR3 in DNA: TGTGCCAGCAGCTTGACACTGAACACTGAAGCTTTCTTT.

V usage is TRBV9 and J usage is TRBJ1-1, with D maybe TRBD1 (5 bases). Germline V lookup: CDR1 SGDLS, CDR2 YYNGEE. V shed 5 bases and J shed 8 bases, with 10 bases lying between them. CDR3 length: 11 residues. CDR3 residues: CASRGQGEAFF. The DNA of the CDR3 is TGTGCCAGCAGGGGGCAGGGCGAAGCTTTCTTT.

This sequence joins TRBV3-1 (or the pseudogene TRBV3-2) and TRBJ2-5; 8 bases are a match to TRBD2. CDR1 LGHDT and CDR2 YNNKEL come from the germline V gene (reference sequence). V gave up 1 base and J gave up 4 bases; unmatched junction bases: 2. This CDR3 spans 14 amino acids. The DNA of the CDR3 is TGTGCCAGCAGCCAAGCGGGGGGGCCAGAGACCCAGTACTTC. It codes for CASSQAGGPETQYF.

V is TRBV6-2 or TRBV6-3 and J is TRBJ1-2; 7 bases align to TRBD1. Unmatched junction bases numbered 4, after V lost 5 bases and J lost 4 bases. Germline CDR1 MNHEY, CDR2 SVGEGT. The CDR3 runs to 13 residues. CDR3 bases: TGTGCCAGCAGTCTACAGGGGCGCTATGGCTACACCTTC. It is translated as CASSLQGRYGYTF.

The V call is TRBV4-1, the J call TRBJ1-4; a weak D match, TRBD1 (5 bases). Germline lookup yields CDR1 MGHRA and CDR2 YSYEKL. The CDR3 has 16 amino acids. V was trimmed by 6 bases and J by 8 bases, leaving 22 bases between them. The chain's CDR3 is CASSLNPGREREKLFF. Written as DNA, the CDR3 is TGCGCCAGCAGTTTAAATCCGGGACGGGAGAGAGAAAAACTGTTTTTT.

The chain recombines TRBV19 with TRBJ2-3, with D unresolved. V lost 7 bases and J lost 1, with 12 bases in between. From germline, CDR1 is LNHDA and CDR2 SQIVND (reference sequence). The CDR3 consists of 14 residues. CDR3: CASNSFSGTDTQYF. CDR3 nucleotides: TGTGCCAGTAACAGTTTCTCTGGCACAGATACGCAGTATTTT.

The J gene is TRBJ2-3, the V gene TRBV6-5; 10 bases line up with TRBD2. The V gene end was trimmed by 2 bases and the J gene end by 7 bases; junction bases not matched to a gene: 6. CDR3 size: 15 residues. CDR1 and CDR2 (germline): MNHEY, SVGAGI. CDR3 sequence reads: CASSYLSGGSNTQYF. The CDR3 coding sequence is TGTGCCAGCAGTTACCTTAGCGGGGGGTCGAATACGCAGTATTTT.

The chain combines TRBV5-8 with TRBJ1-5; TRBD1 matches at 10 bases. The CDR3 totals 18 residues. V was clipped by 2 bases and J by 1 base; unmatched bases: 9. The germline gives CDR1 SGHTS, CDR2 YDEGEE. This CDR3 is CASSFNRGTGDSNQPQHF. CDR3 DNA sequence: TGTGCCAGCAGCTTTAACCGAGGGACAGGGGACAGCAATCAGCCCCAGCATTTT.

The count of this clone is one. This rearrangement joins TRBV3-1 (or the pseudogene TRBV3-2) to TRBJ1-1; tentative D call: TRBD1 (6 bases). Trimming left V 0 bases short and J 3 bases short, with 20 bases between. Germline V gene data show CDR1 as LGHDT and CDR2 as YNNKEL (reference sequence). The CDR3 covers 18 residues. The CDR3: CASSQDQGFGGQHTEAFF. The CDR3 DNA is TGTGCCAGCAGCCAAGATCAGGGTTTTGGGGGCCAGCACACTGAAGCTTTCTTT.

The V call is TRBV5-1, the J call TRBJ2-1; D gene uncertain. Germline V gene sequence: CDR1 SGHRS, CDR2 YFSETQ. The CDR3 runs to 14 residues. Trimming took off 2 bases at V and 0 bases at J, with 6 bases between the two ends. The CDR3 loop is CASSLMSSYNEQFF. In DNA, the CDR3 is TGCGCCAGCAGCTTAATGAGCTCCTACAATGAGCAGTTCTTC.

The rearrangement joins TRBV6-5 to TRBJ1-2, with a tentative D call TRBD1 (6 bases). Per the germline V gene, CDR1 is MNHEY and CDR2 is SVGAGI. This CDR3 spans 14 amino acids. The ends were cut back, 2 bases at V and 2 bases at J, with 9 bases in the middle. CDR3 residues: CASSYRTVNYGYTF. CDR3 bases: TGTGCCAGCAGTTACAGGACAGTAAACTATGGCTACACCTTC.

This rearrangement joins TRBV12-5 to TRBJ2-1; 10 bases agree with TRBD1. Germline V gene lookup returns CDR1 LGHNT and CDR2 FRNRAP. V lost 1 base, J lost 5 bases, and 2 bases stayed unmatched. The CDR3 covers 15 residues. The CDR3 spells CASGLGQGAHNEQFF. DNA of the CDR3: TGTGCTAGTGGTTTGGGACAGGGGGCACACAATGAGCAGTTCTTC.

The CDR3 region has the DNA TGTGCCAGCAGCGTGGGGGGACAGCCTAACTATGGCTACACCTTC. This sequence encodes CASSVGGQPNYGYTF. This rearrangement joins TRBV11-3 to TRBJ1-2, with TRBD1 matching over 7 bases. J gave up 0 bases and V 5 bases, and 6 bases lay outside the gene matches. CDR3 length equals 15 residues. CDR1 and CDR2 from the germline V gene are SGHNT and YENEEA. Variable domain in full (rest from reference TRBV11-3 and TRBJ1-2): EAGVVQSPRYKIIEKKQPVAFWCNPISGHNTLYWYLQNLGQGPELLIRYENEEAVDDSQLPKDRFSAERLKGVDSTLKIQPAELGDSAVYLCASSVGGQPNYGYTFGSGTRLTVV.

This chain joins TRBV9 and TRBJ1-5; D call uncertain. CDR1 is SGDLS, CDR2 YYNGEE, per germline. Trimming took off 3 bases at V and 4 bases at J, with 8 bases between the two ends. CDR3 size: 13 residues. CDR3 sequence: CASSASPNQPQHF. The CDR3 nucleotides read TGTGCCAGCAGCGCTTCTCCGAATCAGCCCCAGCATTTT. The complete variable domain, with remaining parts taken from reference TRBV9 and TRBJ1-5, reads DSGVTQTPKHLITATGQRVTLRCSPRSGDLSVYWYQQSLDQGLQFLIQYYNGEERAKGNILERFSAQQFPDLHSELNLSSLELGDSALYFCASSASPNQPQHFGDGTRLSIL.

The chain recombines TRBV29-1 with TRBJ2-1; possibly TRBD1 for D (6 bases). This CDR3 has 12 amino acids. In germline, CDR1 is SQVTM, CDR2 ANQGSEA. V lost 2 bases and J 15 bases, leaving 17 bases between the germline ends. The CDR3 nucleotides are TGCAGCGTTGAACAGGGGAGTGGGTTAGGGTTCTTC. Translating gives CSVEQGSGLGFF.

The J gene is TRBJ2-3, the V gene TRBV27, with 12 bases identical to TRBD2. The CDR3 sequence is 17 residues long. Germline CDR1 and CDR2: MNHEY and SMNVEV (reference sequence). V dropped 8 bases and J dropped 4; count of bases not matched to a gene: 13. The DNA of the CDR3 is TGTGCCAGCCGATCACTCCTACTAGCGGGGGGTGCAGATACGCAGTATTTT. Encoded protein: CASRSLLLAGGADTQYF.

The V call is TRBV5-6, the J call TRBJ2-2; tentative D call: TRBD1 (5 bases). V lost 6 bases to trimming and J lost 6 bases, with 21 bases between them. The CDR3 extends over 16 amino acids. The V gene's germline CDR1 is SGHDT and CDR2 YYEEEE. The CDR3 is CASTPPQGRLAGELFF. CDR3 nucleotide sequence: TGTGCCAGCACCCCCCCCCAGGGCCGCCTGGCCGGGGAGCTGTTTTTT.

V usage is TRBV7-2 and J usage is TRBJ2-1; 7 bases fit TRBD2. Germline CDR1 reads SGHTA; CDR2 reads FQGNSA. The CDR3 totals 15 residues. J was trimmed by 3 bases and V by 4 bases; bases with no gene match: 6. CDR3: CASSSLGGGYNEQFF. The DNA of the CDR3 is TGTGCCAGCAGCTCTTTGGGCGGGGGCTACAATGAGCAGTTCTTC.

This chain links TRBV6-5 with TRBJ1-2; possibly TRBD1 for D (5 bases). Germline assignment: CDR1 MNHEY and CDR2 SVGAGI. This CDR3 comprises 14 residues. V gave up 0 bases and J gave up 9 bases, with 14 bases separating them. CDR3 sequence: CASSYSRQGLRYTF. The CDR3 nucleotides read TGTGCCAGCAGTTACTCGAGGCAGGGCCTACGCTACACCTTC.

The chain recombines TRBV30 with TRBJ2-1; TRBD2 aligns across 7 bases. V was clipped by 5 bases and J by 5 bases; unmatched bases: 12. The CDR3 contains 15 residues. CDR1 GTSNPN and CDR2 SVGIG come from the germline V gene (reference sequence). The CDR3 loop is CAWASGAGPDNEQFF. CDR3 nucleotide sequence: TGTGCCTGGGCCAGCGGAGCGGGGCCGGACAATGAGCAGTTCTTC.

The V call is TRBV9, the J call TRBJ1-5; 7 bases align to TRBD1. The CDR3 is made up of 14 amino acids. CDR1 SGDLS and CDR2 YYNGEE come from the germline V gene. J lost 9 bases, V lost 0 bases, and 6 bases had no gene match. As DNA, the CDR3 is TGTGCCAGCAGCGTAGGGGACAGCAGCGGGCCCCAGCATTTT. Residues: CASSVGDSSGPQHF.

The chain couples TRBV7-2 to TRBJ2-3, with 7 bases fitting TRBD1. The germline V gene encodes CDR1 SGHTA and CDR2 FQGNSA. The CDR3 sequence is 14 residues long. With V trimmed by 5 bases and J by 5 bases, 7 bases remained unmatched. CDR3 sequence (DNA): TGTGCCAGCAGCCTAGGGGGCAGAATAGATACGCAGTATTTT. Its protein is CASSLGGRIDTQYF.

Written as DNA, the CDR3 is TGTGCCAGCAGAGCAGGACAGGGGATCGATGGCTACACCTTC. Its protein is CASRAGQGIDGYTF. V gene TRBV6-5 combines with J gene TRBJ1-2, with 9 bases matching TRBD1. CDR1 and CDR2 (germline): MNHEY, SVGAGI. The junction had 8 bases not matched to a gene; V was cut back by 6 bases and J by 6 bases. The CDR3 is 14 residues long.

The chain carries TRBV7-2 and TRBJ1-5; 7 positions agree with TRBD1. V shed 1 base and J 3 bases; nucleotides not matched to a gene: 9. The CDR3 consists of 17 residues. The V gene's germline CDR1 is SGHTA and CDR2 FQGNSA. This chain's CDR3 is CASSLGFRTGDNQPQHF. In DNA form, the CDR3 reads TGTGCCAGCAGCTTAGGCTTCCGTACAGGGGACAATCAGCCCCAGCATTTT.